The T cell receptor (beta chain) under discussion was sequenced for a study of beta chain features in type 1 diabetes. On this clone: Its antigen is unknown.

cDNA synthesis used the whole RNA isolate, giving expressed TCRB sequences. Produced via immunoSEQ multiplex PCR; TCRdb's table is partial and in-frame only. The sample contains 500,000 to 850,000 clones, around 15% of which appear only once. Broader study findings: Junctions at VDJ sites from type 1 diabetes patients had fewer insertions and more deletions. People with Type 1 diabetes carried modestly yet significantly shorter TCRB CDR3s in all four CD4+ subsets.

Each donor gave one heparinised blood draw averaging approximately 120 mL. CD4+ naive, central memory, regulatory and stem cell-like memory cells were sorted via CD45RO/CCR7/CD25/CD127/CD95/CD27. The sample comprised naive CD4+ T cells from blood. This receptor was identified in a man between 18 and 35 years old with type 1 diabetes.

In nucleotides, the CDR3 is TGTGCCAGCAGTGAAGCACTAGCGGGCCCCGACGAGCAGTACTTC. This encodes CASSEALAGPDEQYF. This rearrangement joins TRBV2 to TRBJ2-7, with TRBD2 identical over 9 bases. CDR1 and CDR2 (germline): SNHLY, FYNNEI. The CDR3 spans 15 residues. After removal of 0 bases from V and 5 bases from J, the junction contained 5 bases not matched to a gene.